Below, one T cell receptor beta chain is given with its context. This sample stems from a study of CD8 T cells in ankylosing spondylitis. TCRdb used MiXCR to reprocess the 5' RACE reads, holding one entry per CDR3 protein. Of roughly 220,000 distinct CDR3 sequences listed, about 10% were seen once; the top ten hold roughly a fifth. The germline V gene encodes CDR1 SGHTA and CDR2 FQGNSA. The length of the CDR3 is 15 residues. The V and J ends lost 2 bases and 3 bases respectively, with 10 bases between them. The chain combines TRBV7-2 with TRBJ2-2; D is possibly TRBD1 (5 bases). The sequence was collected from a male donor with ankylosing spondylitis or in good health (not recorded which). The specimen was blood, either unsorted or a sorted T cell fraction (not recorded which). Here the CDR3 DNA reads TGTGCCAGCAGCTTATCCCGACAGCACACCGGGGAGCTGTTTTTT. Encoded protein: CASSLSRQHTGELFF.